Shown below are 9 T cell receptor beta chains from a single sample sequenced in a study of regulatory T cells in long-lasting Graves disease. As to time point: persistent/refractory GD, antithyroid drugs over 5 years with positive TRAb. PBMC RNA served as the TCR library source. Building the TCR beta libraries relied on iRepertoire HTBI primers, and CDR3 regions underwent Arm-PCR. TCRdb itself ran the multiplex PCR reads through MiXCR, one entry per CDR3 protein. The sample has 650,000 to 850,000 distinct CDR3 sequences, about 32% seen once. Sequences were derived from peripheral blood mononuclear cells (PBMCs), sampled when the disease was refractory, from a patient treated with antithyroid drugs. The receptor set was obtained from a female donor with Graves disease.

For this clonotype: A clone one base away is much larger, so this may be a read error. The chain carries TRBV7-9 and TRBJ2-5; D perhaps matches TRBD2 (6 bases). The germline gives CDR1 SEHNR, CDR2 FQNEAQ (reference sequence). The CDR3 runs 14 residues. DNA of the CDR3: TGTGCCAACAGCCAGTGGGAGCGGGAAGAGACCCAGTACTTC. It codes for CANSQWEREETQYF.

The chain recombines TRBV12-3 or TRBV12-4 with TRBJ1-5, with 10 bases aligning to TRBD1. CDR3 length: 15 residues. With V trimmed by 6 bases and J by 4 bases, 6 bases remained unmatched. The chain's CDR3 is CASSPGTGENQPQHF. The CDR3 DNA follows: TGTGCCAGCAGCCCCGGGACAGGGGAAAATCAGCCCCAGCATTTT.

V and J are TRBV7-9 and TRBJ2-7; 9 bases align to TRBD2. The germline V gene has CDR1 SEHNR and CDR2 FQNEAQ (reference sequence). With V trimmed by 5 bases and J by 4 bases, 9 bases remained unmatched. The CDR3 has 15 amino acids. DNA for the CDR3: TGTGCCAGCAGCGATAGGGCGGGAGGGCCTTACGAGCAGTACTTC. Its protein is CASSDRAGGPYEQYF.

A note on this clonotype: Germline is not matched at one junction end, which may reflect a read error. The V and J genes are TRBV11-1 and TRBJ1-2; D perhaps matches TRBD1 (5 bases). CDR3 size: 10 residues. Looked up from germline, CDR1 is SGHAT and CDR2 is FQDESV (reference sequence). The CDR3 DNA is TGTGCCAGCAGCTCCGGGACCTTCTTCTTC. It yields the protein CASSSGTFFF. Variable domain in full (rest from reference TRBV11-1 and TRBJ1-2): EAEVAQSPRYKITEKSQAVAFWCDPISGHATLYWYRQILGQGPELLVQFQDESVVDDSQLPKDRFSAERLKGVDSTLKIQPAELGDSAMYLCASSSGTFFFGSGTRLTVV.

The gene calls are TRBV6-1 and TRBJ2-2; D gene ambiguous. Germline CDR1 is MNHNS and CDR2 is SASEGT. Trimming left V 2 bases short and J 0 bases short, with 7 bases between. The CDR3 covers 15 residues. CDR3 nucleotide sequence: TGTGCCAGCAGTGAAAATTGGGCGAACACCGGGGAGCTGTTTTTT. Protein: CASSENWANTGELFF.

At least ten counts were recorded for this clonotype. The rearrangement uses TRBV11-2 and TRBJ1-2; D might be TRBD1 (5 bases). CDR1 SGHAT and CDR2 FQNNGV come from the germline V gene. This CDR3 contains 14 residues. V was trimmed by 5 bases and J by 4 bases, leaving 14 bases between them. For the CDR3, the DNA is TGTGCCAGCAGCCTGAGCGACAGCCGCTATGGCTACACCTTC. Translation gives CASSLSDSRYGYTF.

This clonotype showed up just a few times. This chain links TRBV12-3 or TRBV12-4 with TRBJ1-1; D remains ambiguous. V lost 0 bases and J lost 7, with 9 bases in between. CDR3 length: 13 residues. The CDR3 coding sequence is TGTGCCAGCAGTTTAGCAGGGATGGGTGAAGCTTTCTTT. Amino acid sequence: CASSLAGMGEAFF.

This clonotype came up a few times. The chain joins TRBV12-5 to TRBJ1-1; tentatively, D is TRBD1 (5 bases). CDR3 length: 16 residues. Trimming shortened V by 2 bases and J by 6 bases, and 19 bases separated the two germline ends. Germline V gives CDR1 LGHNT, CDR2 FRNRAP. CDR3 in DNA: TGTGCTAGTGGTTTGTCGGGGGTGGGGGTCGTGGCTGAAGCTTTCTTT. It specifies CASGLSGVGVVAEAFF.

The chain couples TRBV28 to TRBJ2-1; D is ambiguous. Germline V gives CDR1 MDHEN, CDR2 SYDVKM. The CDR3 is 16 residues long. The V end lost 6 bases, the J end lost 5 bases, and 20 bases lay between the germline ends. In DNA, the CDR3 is TGTGCCAGCAGGCCCCCCCCAACGTGGGTAGACAATGAGCAGTTCTTC. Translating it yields CASRPPPTWVDNEQFF.